Listed below are T cell receptor beta chains from one sample, sequenced in a study of blood T cell repertoires in COVID-19. Sequencing used immunoSEQ multiplex PCR; TCRdb keeps in-frame clones, though not all of them. The table includes over 250,000 clones, approximately 90% detected once. The sequencing input was peripheral blood. The receptors derive from a woman in her forties or fifties with COVID-19, enrolled during active disease. Both conserved end residues are part of each CDR3. D genes are given only for firm matches. Where a row states a size, it is once, few, many or the class of an expanded clone; other rows omit it.

D gene: -; V gene: TRBV20-1; clone size: -; J gene: TRBJ2-3; CDR3 DNA: TGCAGTGCTAGTAAAGAGTATCTCACAGATACGCAGTATTTT; CDR3 protein: CSASKEYLTDTQYF
D gene: TRBD1; V gene: TRBV27; clone size: -; J gene: TRBJ1-2; CDR3 DNA: TGTGCCAGCAGTTTCAGACAGGGTGTGTATGGCTACACCTTC; CDR3 protein: CASSFRQGVYGYTF
D gene: -; V gene: TRBV6-5; clone size: -; J gene: TRBJ1-1; CDR3 DNA: TGTGCCAGCAACCCCTTGACAGCAAGTTCACCAGCTTTCTTT; CDR3 protein: CASNPLTASSPAFF
D gene: TRBD2; V gene: TRBV19; clone size: -; J gene: TRBJ2-5; CDR3 DNA: TGTGCCAGTAGCAGCCCGAGGCGGGAGGGCCCAACCTCGGAGACCCAGTACTTC; CDR3 protein: CASSSPRREGPTSETQYF
D gene: -; V gene: TRBV19; clone size: -; J gene: TRBJ1-2; CDR3 DNA: TGTGCCAGTAGTATAAGCCCCGGACAGCCGTTCGGTGGCTACACCTTC; CDR3 protein: CASSISPGQPFGGYTF
D gene: -; V gene: TRBV6-2/TRBV6-3; clone size: few; J gene: TRBJ2-6; CDR3 DNA: TGTGCCAGCAGCGACAGTTCCTCTGGGGCCAACGTCCTGACTTTC; CDR3 protein: CASSDSSSGANVLTF
D gene: -; V gene: TRBV19; clone size: once; J gene: TRBJ1-1; CDR3 DNA: TGTGCCAGTAGTTCCGCCTTCTTTCGGGGGGAAGCTTTCTTT; CDR3 protein: CASSSAFFRGEAFF
D gene: TRBD1; V gene: TRBV2; clone size: -; J gene: TRBJ1-3; CDR3 DNA: TGTGCCAGCAGTGACAGGGGGCTCTACGGAAACACCATATATTTT; CDR3 protein: CASSDRGLYGNTIYF
D gene: TRBD2; V gene: TRBV11-2; clone size: -; J gene: TRBJ2-1; CDR3 DNA: TGTGCCAGCAGCGCCCCGGGACTAGCGGGAGTCAATGAGCAGTTCTTC; CDR3 protein: CASSAPGLAGVNEQFF
D gene: -; V gene: TRBV7-2; clone size: -; J gene: TRBJ2-1; CDR3 DNA: TGTGCCAGCAGCTTATCAGGGAATGAGCAGTTCTTC; CDR3 protein: CASSLSGNEQFF
D gene: -; V gene: TRBV30; clone size: -; J gene: TRBJ2-7; CDR3 DNA: TGTGCCTGGGGAGGCGGAGGGACCAACTACGAGCAGTACTTC; CDR3 protein: CAWGGGGTNYEQYF
D gene: -; V gene: TRBV2; clone size: -; J gene: TRBJ2-6; CDR3 DNA: TGTGCCAGCGAATTTGGAGGGACGAGGGCCAACGTCCTGACTTTC; CDR3 protein: CASEFGGTRANVLTF
D gene: -; V gene: TRBV27; clone size: -; J gene: TRBJ1-5; CDR3 DNA: TGTGCCAGCAGTTTAAACAGGAATAGCAATCAGCCCCAGCATTTT; CDR3 protein: CASSLNRNSNQPQHF
D gene: -; V gene: TRBV5-6; clone size: -; J gene: TRBJ2-5; CDR3 DNA: TGTGCCAGCAGCTTCAGGCCCTCGGAGACCCAGTACTTC; CDR3 protein: CASSFRPSETQYF
D gene: TRBD1; V gene: TRBV30; clone size: few; J gene: TRBJ1-1; CDR3 DNA: TGTGCCTGGGGGGGACAGATAACAGGGACTGAAGCTTTCTTT; CDR3 protein: CAWGGQITGTEAFF
D gene: TRBD1; V gene: TRBV7-9; clone size: -; J gene: TRBJ2-7; CDR3 DNA: TGTGCCAGCAGCTCCCTTTCCCAGACAGGGGGCAACGAGCAGTACTTC; CDR3 protein: CASSSLSQTGGNEQYF
D gene: TRBD2; V gene: TRBV27; clone size: -; J gene: TRBJ2-7; CDR3 DNA: TGTGCCAGCAGTCGAGGACTAGCGGGGTCAAGCTCCTACGAGCAGTACTTC; CDR3 protein: CASSRGLAGSSSYEQYF
D gene: TRBD1; V gene: TRBV27; clone size: few; J gene: TRBJ2-5; CDR3 DNA: TGTGCCAGCAGTTTATCCCACAGGGGGTTTGGGGAGACCCAGTACTTC; CDR3 protein: CASSLSHRGFGETQYF
D gene: TRBD1; V gene: TRBV3-1/TRBV3-2; clone size: -; J gene: TRBJ2-5; CDR3 DNA: TGTGCCAGCAGCAGGGGGCAGGCAGAGACCCAGTACTTC; CDR3 protein: CASSRGQAETQYF
D gene: -; V gene: TRBV7-9; clone size: -; J gene: TRBJ2-7; CDR3 DNA: TGTGCCAGCAGCCCGAGAGATGTGGGACACCCACACTACGAGCAGTACTTC; CDR3 protein: CASSPRDVGHPHYEQYF
D gene: TRBD2; V gene: TRBV11-2; clone size: -; J gene: TRBJ2-1; CDR3 DNA: TGTGCCAGCAGCTTAGATCTGCGGACTAGCCTCTACAATGAGCAGTTCTTC; CDR3 protein: CASSLDLRTSLYNEQFF
D gene: -; V gene: TRBV6-2/TRBV6-3; clone size: -; J gene: TRBJ2-7; CDR3 DNA: TGTGCCAGCAGTTACGAACTTCTTGGTAGCAAGCAGTACTTC; CDR3 protein: CASSYELLGSKQYF
D gene: TRBD1; V gene: TRBV19; clone size: -; J gene: TRBJ1-1; CDR3 DNA: TGTGCCAGTATTGAGACAGGGATATCCACTGAAGCTTTCTTT; CDR3 protein: CASIETGISTEAFF
D gene: -; V gene: TRBV5-4; clone size: -; J gene: TRBJ2-3; CDR3 DNA: TGTGCCAGCAGCTCAGGGGATGCAGATACGCAGTATTTT; CDR3 protein: CASSSGDADTQYF
D gene: -; V gene: TRBV11-2; clone size: -; J gene: TRBJ2-2; CDR3 DNA: TGTGCCAGCAGCTTAACTATCACCGGGGAGCTGTTTTTT; CDR3 protein: CASSLTITGELFF
D gene: -; V gene: TRBV7-8; clone size: once; J gene: TRBJ1-1; CDR3 DNA: TGTGCCAGCAGCTTCCCTGTCGGGAATCAAGAAGCTTTCTTT; CDR3 protein: CASSFPVGNQEAFF
D gene: -; V gene: TRBV11-3; clone size: -; J gene: TRBJ2-3; CDR3 DNA: TGTGCCAGCAGCTTGGGCGGGTATCGCACAGATACGCAGTATTTT; CDR3 protein: CASSLGGYRTDTQYF
D gene: TRBD2; V gene: TRBV4-1; clone size: -; J gene: TRBJ2-3; CDR3 DNA: TGCGCCAGCAGCCAAAAAGCCGGGACTAGCGGCCACAGCACAGATACGCAGTATTTT; CDR3 protein: CASSQKAGTSGHSTDTQYF
D gene: TRBD2; V gene: TRBV27; clone size: -; J gene: TRBJ2-2; CDR3 DNA: TGTGCCAGCAGTTTGTTAGCGGGAGGCGGGGAGCTGTTTTTT; CDR3 protein: CASSLLAGGGELFF
D gene: -; V gene: TRBV5-5; clone size: -; J gene: TRBJ2-5; CDR3 DNA: TGTGCCAGCAGCTTGGACATTTTGGGACTCCCGGCTTCCAGGGAGACCCAGTACTTC; CDR3 protein: CASSLDILGLPASRETQYF
D gene: -; V gene: TRBV7-2; clone size: -; J gene: TRBJ1-2; CDR3 DNA: TGTGCCAGCAGCTCGGACAGACTCTATGGCTACACCTTC; CDR3 protein: CASSSDRLYGYTF